What follows is one TCR beta chain and its context. The data stem from a study of blood T cell repertoires in COVID-19. Libraries were prepared by immunoSEQ multiplex PCR; TCRdb keeps only in-frame clonotypes and omits some of them. The data hold around 140,000 clones, with over 60% observed a single time. V dropped 3 bases and J dropped 9; count of bases not matched to a gene: 5. Germline values: CDR1 MGHRA, CDR2 YSYEKL. There are 15 residues in the CDR3. V and J are TRBV4-1 and TRBJ2-1; 13 positions agree with TRBD2. Material: peripheral blood. This TCR came from a woman aged 70-85 years with acute or convalescent COVID-19. CDR3 sequence reads: CASSQGRTSGSEQFF. The CDR3 DNA is TGCGCCAGCAGCCAGGGGAGGACTAGCGGGAGTGAGCAGTTCTTC.